The entry that follows covers one TCR beta chain sequence. This CDR3 has 15 amino acids. Germline trimming cut 4 bases from V and 2 bases from J; bases unmatched to any gene: 1. Germline lookup yields CDR1 SGHAT and CDR2 FQNNGV. Researchers ran the PCR with 60 Vbeta and 13 Jbeta primers. Libraries were prepared by immunoSEQ multiplex PCR; TCRdb keeps only in-frame clonotypes and omits some of them. The repertoire holds 250,000 to 350,000 clones, with around 90% as singletons. Despite likely unrecorded immune exposures, the donors were nominally healthy at the time of sampling. The data derive from a study of cytomegalovirus exposure and HLA in healthy donors. Study in general: Drawn from HLA-typed donors, 83 million or so unique TCRs were held in an early data release.

This sequence was found in a woman aged 18-30 years in good health and CMV-seronegative. This chain connects TRBV11-2 to TRBJ2-1, with 11 bases matching TRBD2. Sequenced sample: PBMCs. The chain's CDR3 is CASSYSGGAYNEQFF. CDR3 DNA sequence: TGTGCCAGCAGCTATAGCGGGGGGGCCTACAATGAGCAGTTCTTC.